This T cell receptor beta chain was captured by sequencing in a study of vaccination effects on CD4 cells after COVID-19. In the study overall: Post-vaccine sampling occurred a median 72 days after the second dose.

Generated by immunoSEQ multiplex PCR, the TCRdb table keeps only in-frame clones and is missing some. The sample lists 35,000 to 40,000 clones, around four fifths occurring once. The CDR3 covers 16 residues. Trimming at V came to 4 bases and at J to 5 bases, leaving 6 bases not matched to a gene. Germline CDR1 reads SGDLS; CDR2 reads YYNGEE. ViraFEST assay sequencing came after antigen-specific CD4+ T cells were expanded with viral peptide pools. The authors isolated CD4+ T cells after around 10 days of culture. Two doses of BNT162b2 or mRNA-1273 vaccine were administered to participants. Turning to this clone: Its target is unknown.

This receptor was obtained from a human donor who received a COVID-19 vaccine. Some clones in this sample may be carry-over from other donors' samples. This chain joins TRBV9 and TRBJ2-2; 12 nucleotides line up with TRBD1. The specimen was CD4+ T cells from PBMCs cultured with HCoV-NL63 spike peptides, collected after COVID-19 vaccination. The CDR3 DNA is TGTGCCAGCAGCCCCGGGACAGGGGGCAGGACCGGGGAGCTGTTTTTT. Protein sequence: CASSPGTGGRTGELFF.